This T cell receptor beta chain was documented in a study of T cell responses to AZD1222 COVID-19 vaccine. Study-level findings and limits: The number of AZD1222 recipients seropositive at baseline was only 6 or 7. The repertoires were collected only after the peak T cell response. Unmutated variant regions are reportedly targeted by nearly half of spike-specific TCRs.

Trimming cost V 7 bases and J 5 bases, with 9 bases left between them. The length of the CDR3 is 12 residues. Germline V gene sequence: CDR1 SNHLY, CDR2 FYNNEI. Sequencing used immunoSEQ multiplex PCR; TCRdb keeps in-frame clones, though not all of them. The table has some 150,000 clones, around 90% seen once; the top ten hold more than 3%. With regard to this clone: The antigen remains unidentified.

This specimen consisted of peripheral blood, obtained 28 days after the second AZD1222 dose. The origin of this receptor is an adult who received the AZD1222 COVID-19 vaccine. The V and J genes are TRBV2 and TRBJ2-1; D is uncertain. CDR3 protein: CASMYLNNEQFF. The CDR3, as DNA: TGTGCCAGCATGTACTTGAACAATGAGCAGTTCTTC.